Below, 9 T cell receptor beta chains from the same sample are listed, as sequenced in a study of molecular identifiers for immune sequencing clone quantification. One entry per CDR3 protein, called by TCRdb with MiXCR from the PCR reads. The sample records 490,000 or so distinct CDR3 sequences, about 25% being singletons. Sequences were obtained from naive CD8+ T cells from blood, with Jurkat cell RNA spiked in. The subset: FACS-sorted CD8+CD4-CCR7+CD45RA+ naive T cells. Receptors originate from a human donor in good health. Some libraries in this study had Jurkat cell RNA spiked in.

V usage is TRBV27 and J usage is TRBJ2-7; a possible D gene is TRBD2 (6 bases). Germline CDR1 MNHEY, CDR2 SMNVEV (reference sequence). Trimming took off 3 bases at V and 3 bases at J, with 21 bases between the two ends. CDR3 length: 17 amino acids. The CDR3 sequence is CASSLYGRSLEGYEQYF. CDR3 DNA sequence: TGTGCCAGCAGTTTGTACGGGAGAAGTTTGGAGGGCTACGAGCAGTACTTC.

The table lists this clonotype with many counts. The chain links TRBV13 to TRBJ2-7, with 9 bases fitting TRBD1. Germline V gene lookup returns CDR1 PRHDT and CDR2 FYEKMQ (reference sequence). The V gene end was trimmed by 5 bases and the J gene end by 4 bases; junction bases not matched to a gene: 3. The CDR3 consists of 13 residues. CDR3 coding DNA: TGTGCCAGCAGCCGACAGGGGGGTTACGAGCAGTACTTC. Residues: CASSRQGGYEQYF.

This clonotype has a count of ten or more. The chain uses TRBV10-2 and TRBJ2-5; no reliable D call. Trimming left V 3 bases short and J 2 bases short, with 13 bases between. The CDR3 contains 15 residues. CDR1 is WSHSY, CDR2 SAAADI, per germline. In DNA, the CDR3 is TGCGCCAGCAGTGACCATGGTCCCTTACAAGAGACCCAGTACTTC. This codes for CASSDHGPLQETQYF.

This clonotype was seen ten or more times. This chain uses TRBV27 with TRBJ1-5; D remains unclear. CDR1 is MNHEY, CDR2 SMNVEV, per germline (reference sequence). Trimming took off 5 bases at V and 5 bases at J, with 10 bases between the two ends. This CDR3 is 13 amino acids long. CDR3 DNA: TGTGCCAGCAGTCCCGGACCTTATCAGCCCCAGCATTTT. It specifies CASSPGPYQPQHF.

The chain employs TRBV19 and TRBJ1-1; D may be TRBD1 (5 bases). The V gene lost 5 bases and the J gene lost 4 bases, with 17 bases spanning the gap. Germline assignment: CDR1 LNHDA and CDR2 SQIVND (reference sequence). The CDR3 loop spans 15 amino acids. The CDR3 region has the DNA TGTGCCAGTAGTCCACATGGGGGGGTGAGCACTGAAGCTTTCTTT. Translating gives CASSPHGGVSTEAFF.

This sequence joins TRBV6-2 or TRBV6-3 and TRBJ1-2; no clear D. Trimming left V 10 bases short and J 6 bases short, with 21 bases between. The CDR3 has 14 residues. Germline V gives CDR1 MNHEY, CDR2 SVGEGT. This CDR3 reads CATSVIHGNHGYTF. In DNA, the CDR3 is TGTGCCACCTCAGTTATTCACGGCAACCATGGCTACACCTTC.

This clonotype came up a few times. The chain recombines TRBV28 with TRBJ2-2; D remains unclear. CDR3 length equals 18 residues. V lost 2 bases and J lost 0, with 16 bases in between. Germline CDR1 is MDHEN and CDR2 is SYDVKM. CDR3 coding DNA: TGTGCCAGCAGTTTAACCCCTCTAACTGGCACGAACACCGGGGAGCTGTTTTTT. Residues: CASSLTPLTGTNTGELFF. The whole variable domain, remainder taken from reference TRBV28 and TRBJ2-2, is DVKVTQSSRYLVKRTGEKVFLECVQDMDHENMFWYRQDPGLGLRLIYFSYDVKMKEKGDIPEGYSVSREKKERFSLILESASTNQTSMYLCASSLTPLTGTNTGELFFGEGSRLTVL.

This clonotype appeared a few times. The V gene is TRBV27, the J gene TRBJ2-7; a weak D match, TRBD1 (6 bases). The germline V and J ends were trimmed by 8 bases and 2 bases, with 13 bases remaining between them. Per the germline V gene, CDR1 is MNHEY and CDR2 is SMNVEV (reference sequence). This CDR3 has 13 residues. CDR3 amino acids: CASAIRDTYEQYF. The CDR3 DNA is TGTGCCAGCGCAATCCGGGACACCTACGAGCAGTACTTC.

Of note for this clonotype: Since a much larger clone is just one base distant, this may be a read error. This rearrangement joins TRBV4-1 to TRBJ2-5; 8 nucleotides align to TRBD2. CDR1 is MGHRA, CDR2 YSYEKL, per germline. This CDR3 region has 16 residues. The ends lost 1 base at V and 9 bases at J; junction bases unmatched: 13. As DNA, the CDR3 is TGCGCCAGCAGCCAAGCCGGGGCGGTAGCGGGGCAGCCCCAGTACTTC. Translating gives CASSQAGAVAGQPQYF.